This T cell receptor (beta chain) was observed in a study of T-cell memory formation after mild COVID-19. The length of the CDR3 is 16 residues. Trimming stripped 4 bases from V and 5 bases from J, with 20 bases between. Per germline, CDR1 MGHRA and CDR2 YSYEKL. TCRdb re-called the 5' RACE reads through MiXCR, storing one row per CDR3 protein. Of roughly 480,000 distinct CDR3 sequences in the sample, around 25% were seen once. The chain employs TRBV4-1 and TRBJ2-5; D is possibly TRBD1 or TRBD2 (7 bases each). The sequencing input was PBMCs or a T cell subset sorted from them (not recorded which). The clonotype comes from an adult woman who had mild COVID-19 (a few samples of this study predate the infection). Cell type and time point are not known. The CDR3 DNA follows: TGCGCCAGCAGCCTCCCCCGGGGAGGGGGCCTCGAGACCCAGTACTTC. Translating gives CASSLPRGGGLETQYF.